This paragraph covers one TCR beta chain sequence. The junction departs from germline at one end; a sequencing error may be responsible. This sample is part of a study of blood T cell repertoires in COVID-19. Across the study: Spain, Italy and the United States supplied samples that represented acute and convalescent COVID-19.

The CDR3 consists of 16 residues. Germline CDR1 WSHSY, CDR2 SAAADI. Under the authors' procedure: Reference gene primer amplification yielded estimated nucleated cell counts. Using immunoSEQ multiplex PCR, the repertoire was profiled, and TCRdb retains in-frame clones only, with some absent. The V and J calls and clone size are taken from that table; D and trimming were inferred from the DNA. The table lists 170,000 or so clones, around four fifths of them singletons. Patients from Seattle were sampled longitudinally, starting during active infection. This sequence joins TRBV10-2 and TRBJ2-7; 8 bases align to TRBD2. The clonotype originates from a woman in her forties with COVID-19, enrolled during active disease. The sequenced sample was peripheral blood. The CDR3 region is CASCDTTGGAPYEQYF. The CDR3 bases are TGCGCCAGCTGTGACACGACGGGGGGGGCCCCCTACGAGCAGTACTTC.